Below are 26 T cell receptor beta chains sequenced from a single sample in a study of shared T cell receptors in the human thymus (dated by TCRdb to about 2021). The library was prepared using the immunoSEQ multiplex PCR assay. The table was pulled from immuneACCESS by TCRdb, which kept in-frame rearrangements only. Such tables lose some clones; where checked, under half of the loss comes from unresolved V genes, and the rest has no known cause. Counted in this sample were over 350,000 clones; more than 85% of them appeared once. The leading ten clones occupy 0.02% of the sample. Sequenced sample: thymocytes. Receptors were obtained from a human donor.

The rearrangement links TRBV28 to TRBJ1-5; 9 bases match TRBD1. Germline CDR1 is MDHEN and CDR2 is SYDVKM. The V and J ends lost 5 bases and 7 bases, in that order; junction bases with no gene match: 6. The CDR3 loop spans 14 amino acids. CDR3 region: CASSTTGGGQPQHF. CDR3 DNA: TGTGCCAGCAGTACTACAGGGGGCGGCCAGCCCCAGCATTTT.

This sequence joins TRBV9 and TRBJ2-7, with 9 bases matching TRBD1. CDR1 is SGDLS, CDR2 YYNGEE, per germline. This CDR3 comprises 21 residues. V trimming: 0 bases; J trimming: 2 bases; junction bases outside the gene matches: 21. CDR3 loop: CASSVEGPGQGGPGVPYEQYF. The CDR3 DNA reads as TGTGCCAGCAGCGTAGAGGGACCGGGACAGGGAGGGCCGGGAGTGCCCTACGAGCAGTACTTC.

This chain uses TRBV28 with TRBJ1-5, with D perhaps TRBD1 (6 bases). CDR1 MDHEN and CDR2 SYDVKM come from the germline V gene. V was clipped by 5 bases and J by 5 bases, with 19 bases between them. This CDR3 comprises 16 residues. CDR3 DNA: TGTGCCAGCAGTCCCTCCGGGGGCTGGCTGCATCAGCCCCAGCATTTT. Translation gives CASSPSGGWLHQPQHF.

J is TRBJ2-3 and V is TRBV4-3; D ambiguous. The CDR3 is 15 amino acids. The V gene lost 4 bases and the J gene lost 4 bases, with 15 bases spanning the gap. CDR1 LGHNA and CDR2 YSLEER come from the germline V gene. CDR3: CASSPLSSGSDTQYF. DNA of the CDR3: TGCGCCAGCAGCCCCCTAAGTTCTGGGTCAGATACGCAGTATTTT.

V usage is TRBV7-9 and J usage is TRBJ1-4; no reliable D call. The germline V and J ends were trimmed by 5 bases and 1 base, with 20 bases remaining between them. From germline, CDR1 is SEHNR and CDR2 FQNEAQ (reference sequence). The CDR3 is made up of 18 amino acids. CDR3 coding DNA: TGTGCCAGCAGCCCCCCCCCGAGTGCGCGGCTAACTAATGAAAAACTGTTTTTT. This translates into CASSPPPSARLTNEKLFF.

The chain uses TRBV4-1 and TRBJ2-5; D is uncertain. CDR1 and CDR2 from the germline V gene are MGHRA and YSYEKL. This CDR3 has 12 residues. V lost 2 bases and J 2 bases, leaving 3 bases between the germline ends. The CDR3 bases are TGCGCCAGCAGCCAACCTCAAGAGACCCAGTACTTC. It translates to CASSQPQETQYF.

The J gene is TRBJ2-7, the V gene TRBV29-1; no clear D gene. The CDR3 runs 12 residues. The germline V gene has CDR1 SQVTM and CDR2 ANQGSEA. Trimming took 5 bases from V and 6 from J, leaving 14 bases between them. The CDR3 bases are TGCAGCGTTCGCCCTGAGTTGGGCGAGCAGTACTTC. It encodes CSVRPELGEQYF.

The chain uses TRBV5-4 and TRBJ1-2; the match to TRBD1 covers 7 bases. V gave up 3 bases and J gave up 8 bases; unmatched junction bases: 13. Germline V gene lookup returns CDR1 SGHNT and CDR2 YYREEE (reference sequence). The CDR3 runs 15 residues. CDR3 nucleotides: TGTGCCAGCAGCTCTGGTTGGTTCAGGGGGGGCGGCTACACCTTC. As protein: CASSSGWFRGGGYTF.

The J gene is TRBJ2-7, the V gene TRBV29-1, with D maybe TRBD1 (6 bases). CDR1 SQVTM and CDR2 ANQGSEA come from the germline V gene. This CDR3 region has 15 residues. V was trimmed by 0 bases and J by 0 bases, leaving 12 bases between them. The CDR3 protein is CSVEEGGPPSYEQYF. The CDR3 DNA is TGCAGCGTTGAAGAAGGGGGACCCCCCTCCTACGAGCAGTACTTC.

The rearrangement joins TRBV7-9 to TRBJ2-1; 8 nucleotides agree with TRBD2. CDR3 length: 14 amino acids. Germline CDR1 reads SEHNR; CDR2 reads FQNEAQ (reference sequence). With 6 bases clipped from V and 7 bases from J, the junction kept 8 bases outside the gene matches. DNA of the CDR3: TGTGCCAGCAGGCGGGGGGCGGCGGTGAATGAGCAGTTCTTC. It specifies CASRRGAAVNEQFF.

The CDR3 region is CASSVEGYTIYF. The CDR3 DNA follows: TGTGCCAGCAGCGTAGAGGGGTACACCATATATTTT. The rearrangement links TRBV9 to TRBJ1-3, with a weak D call TRBD1 (5 bases). The CDR3 length is 12 residues. Germline V CDR1 and CDR2: SGDLS, YYNGEE. Trimming stripped 0 bases from V and 8 bases from J, with 6 bases between. Supplemented by reference TRBV9 and TRBJ1-3, the full variable domain reads DSGVTQTPKHLITATGQRVTLRCSPRSGDLSVYWYQQSLDQGLQFLIQYYNGEERAKGNILERFSAQQFPDLHSELNLSSLELGDSALYFCASSVEGYTIYFGEGSWLTVV.

The chain combines TRBV27 with TRBJ2-7; D may be TRBD1 (5 bases). Trimming pared 6 bases from V and 0 bases from J, leaving 18 bases between. This CDR3 has 16 residues. Looked up from germline, CDR1 is MNHEY and CDR2 is SMNVEV (reference sequence). The CDR3 bases are TGTGCCAGCAGCCAGGGTAGCCCGAGAGGCTCCTACGAGCAGTACTTC. Its protein product is CASSQGSPRGSYEQYF.

The chain links TRBV15 to TRBJ2-7; TRBD2 aligns across 8 bases. The V and J ends lost 1 base and 2 bases, in that order; junction bases with no gene match: 4. This CDR3 is built from 15 residues. The germline gives CDR1 LNHNV, CDR2 YYDKDF (reference sequence). CDR3 region: CATSRASGRAYEQYF. CDR3 nucleotides: TGTGCCACCAGCAGAGCGAGCGGGAGAGCCTACGAGCAGTACTTC.

The gene calls are TRBV29-1 and TRBJ1-2; tentative D call: TRBD1 (5 bases). Looked up from germline, CDR1 is SQVTM and CDR2 is ANQGSEA. V dropped 3 bases and J dropped 9 bases, with 17 bases sitting between them. CDR3 length: 13 residues. CDR3 residues: CSVDPGRGKCYTF. DNA for the CDR3: TGCAGCGTTGACCCGGGGAGGGGTAAATGCTACACCTTC.

The chain recombines TRBV14 with TRBJ2-1, with a tentative D call TRBD2 (5 bases). The V and J ends lost 3 bases and 4 bases respectively, with 16 bases between them. The CDR3 consists of 16 residues. In germline, CDR1 is SGHDN, CDR2 FVKESK. The CDR3 bases are TGTGCCAGCAGCCACGGGGTAGCACAAAGGTACAATGAGCAGTTCTTC. It encodes CASSHGVAQRYNEQFF.

This clone turned up a few times. V and J are TRBV14 and TRBJ1-1; D call uncertain. V was pared by 2 bases and J by 7 bases, with 14 bases between. The CDR3 has 14 amino acids. Germline CDR1 reads SGHDN; CDR2 reads FVKESK. The CDR3 region has the DNA TGTGCCAGCAGCCAAACGAAGGAAACGGATGAAGCTTTCTTT. It yields the protein CASSQTKETDEAFF.

The gene calls are TRBV10-2 and TRBJ1-4, with TRBD1 matching over 8 bases. The CDR3 runs 14 residues. V lost 6 bases and J lost 6; bases outside the gene matches: 6. Germline V gives CDR1 WSHSY, CDR2 SAAADI. For the CDR3, the DNA is TGCGCCAGCAGCTACAGGGGGTACGATGAAAAACTGTTTTTT. Translating gives CASSYRGYDEKLFF.

The chain combines TRBV28 with TRBJ1-2; 9 bases line up with TRBD1. Germline V lookup: CDR1 MDHEN, CDR2 SYDVKM. Trimming took 8 bases from V and 7 from J; bases not matched to a gene: 11. This CDR3 region has 14 residues. CDR3 in DNA: TGTGCCAGCGATACCGACAGGGGGTTAGTTGGCTACACCTTC. Translating it yields CASDTDRGLVGYTF.

V usage is TRBV5-1 and J usage is TRBJ2-5; possible D gene TRBD1, 5 bases. The DNA end is a closer match to TRBJ2-7, so the J assignment may be wrong. CDR3 length: 17 amino acids. Germline-derived CDR1 and CDR2 are SGHRS and YFSETQ. CDR3 sequence: CASSLDTGPNAVDEQYF. The CDR3 region has the DNA TGCGCCAGCAGCTTGGATACAGGCCCCAATGCCGTCGACGAGCAGTACTTC.

The chain employs TRBV28 and TRBJ1-1; 10 bases align to TRBD1. This CDR3 has 17 residues. Germline V lookup: CDR1 MDHEN, CDR2 SYDVKM. V lost 3 bases and J lost 3; bases outside the gene matches: 10. For the CDR3, the DNA is TGTGCCAGCAGTTTCATCGGGACAGGGGTACCCTACACTGAAGCTTTCTTT. Translating it yields CASSFIGTGVPYTEAFF.

CDR3 nucleotide sequence: TGTGCCAGCAGCCCCAGGTTGCGGAATGAGCAGTTCTTC. Amino acids: CASSPRLRNEQFF. The chain couples TRBV11-2 to TRBJ2-1; D is undetermined. V gave up 5 bases and J gave up 7 bases, with 12 bases separating them. This CDR3 region has 13 residues. CDR1 is SGHAT and CDR2 is FQNNGV in the germline V gene.

The chain combines TRBV30 with TRBJ2-1, with 12 positions matching TRBD2. The CDR3 contains 20 residues. The germline CDR1 and CDR2 sequences are GTSNPN and SVGIG (reference sequence). V gave up 0 bases and J gave up 7 bases; unmatched junction bases: 19. The CDR3, as DNA: TGTGCCTGGAGTGTAAAACGGACTAGCGGGACCCCTCTGCCTACAAATGAGCAGTTCTTC. This gives the protein CAWSVKRTSGTPLPTNEQFF.

The gene calls are TRBV5-1 and TRBJ2-1; 11 nucleotides align to TRBD2. CDR1 SGHRS and CDR2 YFSETQ come from the germline V gene. Germline trimming cut 2 bases from V and 8 bases from J; bases unmatched to any gene: 6. This CDR3 contains 15 residues. The chain's CDR3 is CASSFSGRASDEQFF. CDR3 DNA sequence: TGCGCCAGCAGCTTTAGCGGGAGGGCCAGCGATGAGCAGTTCTTC.

The count of this clone is one. The gene calls are TRBV7-2 and TRBJ2-3; 12 nucleotides match TRBD2. V dropped 1 base and J dropped 4; count of bases not matched to a gene: 12. The CDR3 spans 19 residues. Germline values: CDR1 SGHTA, CDR2 FQGNSA. The CDR3: CASSLVLLAGGLYSDTQYF. CDR3 coding DNA: TGTGCCAGCAGCTTAGTCTTGCTAGCGGGAGGGCTCTATTCAGATACGCAGTATTTT. The full variable domain, rest sourced from reference TRBV7-2 and TRBJ2-3, is GAGVSQSPSNKVTEKGKDVELRCDPISGHTALYWYRQSLGQGLEFLIYFQGNSAPDKSGLPSDRFSAERTGGSVSTLTIQRTQQEDSAVYLCASSLVLLAGGLYSDTQYFGPGTRLTVL.

V is TRBV5-4 and J is TRBJ2-3; 7 bases are a match to TRBD2. This CDR3 is built from 14 residues. Germline V gives CDR1 SGHNT, CDR2 YYREEE (reference sequence). The J segment lost 4 bases and the V segment lost 4 bases, leaving 6 bases of the junction unmatched. The CDR3 DNA is TGTGCCAGCAGCCCCGGGACTACTGCAGATACGCAGTATTTT. The encoded protein is CASSPGTTADTQYF.

This clone was recorded once. This chain connects TRBV14 to TRBJ2-5; tentatively, D is TRBD1 (6 bases). Deletions cut 4 bases from V and 5 bases from J, with 17 bases between. The germline V gene encodes CDR1 SGHDN and CDR2 FVKESK. CDR3 size: 15 residues. Here the CDR3 reads CASSRNDRTSETQYF. Written as DNA, the CDR3 is TGTGCCAGCAGCCGGAACGACAGGACATCGGAGACCCAGTACTTC.